This T cell receptor (beta chain) was recovered during a study of human T cells and chemical hapten exposure. Study at large: Minor volume differences among pooled libraries chiefly drove per-sample TCR yield variation. The study's findings and limits: Sensitizing with DPC caused no change in TCRs above 1 in 1000 frequency.

The library put unique molecular identifiers onto individual cDNA molecules. The authors' processing: Sample-level TCR yields exhibited a median of around 90,000, with a range of about 23,224 to 700,000. TCRdb re-called the RACE reads through MiXCR, storing one row per CDR3 protein. V and J calls and clone size were set by TCRdb, not the authors. The data contain under 90,000 distinct CDR3 sequences, about 9% of them singletons. The germline CDR1 and CDR2 sequences are MNHNS and SASEGT. This CDR3 is built from 9 residues. With regard to this clonotype: Antigen specificity is unknown. One end of the junction fails to match germline, which may point to a read error.

As to time point: healthy volunteer bleed at 6 weeks. Sequencing started from total RNA isolated from unfractionated whole blood. The receptor was isolated from a male donor in good health. Some clones in this sample may be carry-over from other donors' samples. This sequence joins TRBV6-1 and TRBJ1-5; D may be TRBD1 (5 bases). The specimen was whole blood. The CDR3 DNA is TGTGCCAGCAGTGAACAGGGAGGCTTT. Its translation: CASSEQGGF.